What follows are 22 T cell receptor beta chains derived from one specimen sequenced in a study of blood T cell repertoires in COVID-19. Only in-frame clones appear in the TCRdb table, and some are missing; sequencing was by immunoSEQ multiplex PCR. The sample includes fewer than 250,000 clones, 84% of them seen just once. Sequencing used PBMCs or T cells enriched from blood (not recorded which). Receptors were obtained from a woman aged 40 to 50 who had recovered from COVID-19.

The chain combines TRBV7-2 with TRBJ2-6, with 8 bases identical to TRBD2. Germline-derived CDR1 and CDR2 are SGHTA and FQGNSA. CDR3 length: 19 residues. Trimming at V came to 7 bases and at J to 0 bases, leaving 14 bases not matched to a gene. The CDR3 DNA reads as TGTGCCAGCACCCCAGGGCGCGGGAGGCCCAGCTCTGGGGCCAACGTCCTGACTTTC. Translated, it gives CASTPGRGRPSSGANVLTF.

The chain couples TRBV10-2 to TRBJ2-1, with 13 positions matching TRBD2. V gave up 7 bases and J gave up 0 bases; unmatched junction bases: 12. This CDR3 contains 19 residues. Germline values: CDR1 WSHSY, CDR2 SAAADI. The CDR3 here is CASTRTSGSRSISYNEQFF. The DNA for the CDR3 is TGCGCCAGCACCAGGACTAGCGGGAGTAGATCAATCTCCTACAATGAGCAGTTCTTC.

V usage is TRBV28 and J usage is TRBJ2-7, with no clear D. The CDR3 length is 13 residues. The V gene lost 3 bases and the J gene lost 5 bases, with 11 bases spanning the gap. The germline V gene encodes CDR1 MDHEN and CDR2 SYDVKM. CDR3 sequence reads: CASSFTLNNEQYV. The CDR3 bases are TGTGCCAGCAGTTTTACGTTAAACAACGAGCAGTACGTC.

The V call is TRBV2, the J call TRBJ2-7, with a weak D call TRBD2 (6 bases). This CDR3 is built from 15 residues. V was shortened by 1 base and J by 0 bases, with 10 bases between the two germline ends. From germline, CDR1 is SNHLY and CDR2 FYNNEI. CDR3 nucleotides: TGTGCCAGCAGTGAAGATAGCGGTGCCTCCTACGAGCAGTACTTC. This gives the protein CASSEDSGASYEQYF.

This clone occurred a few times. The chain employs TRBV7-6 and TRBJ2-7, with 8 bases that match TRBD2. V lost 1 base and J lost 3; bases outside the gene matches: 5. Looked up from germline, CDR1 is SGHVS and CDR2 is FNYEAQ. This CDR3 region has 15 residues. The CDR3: CASSLDRGGSYEQYF. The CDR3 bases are TGTGCCAGCAGCTTAGATCGGGGGGGCAGCTACGAGCAGTACTTC.

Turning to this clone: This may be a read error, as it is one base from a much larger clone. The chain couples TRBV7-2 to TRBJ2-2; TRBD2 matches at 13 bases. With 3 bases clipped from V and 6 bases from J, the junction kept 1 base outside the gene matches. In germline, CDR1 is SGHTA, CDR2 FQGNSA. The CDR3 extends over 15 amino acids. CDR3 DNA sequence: TGTGCCAGCAGCTTTGGACTAGCGGGAGCCGGGGAGCTGTTTTTT. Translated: CASSFGLAGAGELFF.

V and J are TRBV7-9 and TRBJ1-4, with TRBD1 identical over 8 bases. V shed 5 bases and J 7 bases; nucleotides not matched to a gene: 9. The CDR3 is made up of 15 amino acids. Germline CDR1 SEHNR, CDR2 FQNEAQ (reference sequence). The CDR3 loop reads CASSLTGDPREKLFF. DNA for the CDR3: TGTGCCAGCAGCCTGACAGGGGATCCCCGTGAAAAACTGTTTTTT.

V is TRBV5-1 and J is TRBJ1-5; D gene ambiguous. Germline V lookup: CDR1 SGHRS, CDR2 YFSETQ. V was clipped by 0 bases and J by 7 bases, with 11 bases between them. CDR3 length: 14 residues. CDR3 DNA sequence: TGCGCCAGCAGCTTGGTTCCAGGCCCCCAGCCCCAGCATTTT. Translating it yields CASSLVPGPQPQHF.

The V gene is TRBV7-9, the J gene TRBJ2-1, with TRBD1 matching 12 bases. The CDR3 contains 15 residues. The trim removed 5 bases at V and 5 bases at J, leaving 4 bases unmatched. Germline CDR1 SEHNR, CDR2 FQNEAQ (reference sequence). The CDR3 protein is CASSVGTGGHNEQFF. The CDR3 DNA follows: TGTGCCAGCAGCGTCGGGACAGGGGGCCACAATGAGCAGTTCTTC.

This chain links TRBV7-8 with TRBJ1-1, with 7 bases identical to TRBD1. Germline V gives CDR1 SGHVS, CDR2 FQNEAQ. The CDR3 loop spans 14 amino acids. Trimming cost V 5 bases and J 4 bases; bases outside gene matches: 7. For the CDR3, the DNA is TGTGCCAGCAGCCTCGGGACAGCGAGCACTGAAGCTTTCTTT. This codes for CASSLGTASTEAFF.

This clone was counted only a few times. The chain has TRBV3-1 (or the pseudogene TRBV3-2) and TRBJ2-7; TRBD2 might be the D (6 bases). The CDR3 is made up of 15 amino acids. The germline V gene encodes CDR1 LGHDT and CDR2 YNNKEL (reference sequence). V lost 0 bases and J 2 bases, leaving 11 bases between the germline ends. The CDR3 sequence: CASSQDATGAYEQYF. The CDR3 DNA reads TGTGCCAGCAGCCAAGATGCGACGGGAGCCTACGAGCAGTACTTC.

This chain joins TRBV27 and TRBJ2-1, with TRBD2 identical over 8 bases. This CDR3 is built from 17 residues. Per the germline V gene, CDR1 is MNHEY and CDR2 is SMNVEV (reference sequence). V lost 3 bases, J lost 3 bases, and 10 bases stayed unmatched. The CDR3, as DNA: TGTGCCAGCAGTTTCACCTACTCTGGGACTAGCTACAATGAGCAGTTCTTC. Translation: CASSFTYSGTSYNEQFF.

The CDR3 DNA reads TGTGCCAGCAGCCAATTCCTATACACCGGGGAGCTGTTTTTT. This codes for CASSQFLYTGELFF. This chain connects TRBV3-1 (or the pseudogene TRBV3-2) to TRBJ2-2; D ambiguous. The CDR3 extends over 14 amino acids. V lost 2 bases and J 3 bases, leaving 7 bases between the germline ends. Germline V CDR1 and CDR2: LGHDT, YNNKEL (reference sequence).

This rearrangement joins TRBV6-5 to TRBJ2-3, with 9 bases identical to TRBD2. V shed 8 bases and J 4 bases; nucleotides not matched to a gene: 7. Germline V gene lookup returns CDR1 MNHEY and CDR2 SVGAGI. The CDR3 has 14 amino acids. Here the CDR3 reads CASAEREASDTQYF. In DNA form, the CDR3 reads TGTGCCAGCGCGGAGCGGGAGGCCTCAGATACGCAGTATTTT.

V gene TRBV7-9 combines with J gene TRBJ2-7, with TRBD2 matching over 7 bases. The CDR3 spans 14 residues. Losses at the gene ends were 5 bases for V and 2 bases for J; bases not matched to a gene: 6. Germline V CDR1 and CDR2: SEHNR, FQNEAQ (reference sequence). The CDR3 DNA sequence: TGTGCCAGCAGCGCGGGGGACGCAACCTACGAGCAGTACTTC. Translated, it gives CASSAGDATYEQYF.

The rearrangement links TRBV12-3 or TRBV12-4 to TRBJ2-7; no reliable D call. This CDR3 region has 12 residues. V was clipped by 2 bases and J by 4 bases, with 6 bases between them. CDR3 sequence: CASSLSGYEQYV. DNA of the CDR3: TGTGCCAGCAGTTTATCGGGTTACGAGCAGTACGTC.

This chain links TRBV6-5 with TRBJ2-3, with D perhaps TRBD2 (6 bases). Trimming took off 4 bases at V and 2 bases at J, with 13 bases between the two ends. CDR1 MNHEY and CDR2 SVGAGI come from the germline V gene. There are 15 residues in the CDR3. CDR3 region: CASSFSRGTTDTQYF. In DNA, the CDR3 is TGTGCCAGCAGTTTCTCTCGGGGGACCACAGATACGCAGTATTTT.

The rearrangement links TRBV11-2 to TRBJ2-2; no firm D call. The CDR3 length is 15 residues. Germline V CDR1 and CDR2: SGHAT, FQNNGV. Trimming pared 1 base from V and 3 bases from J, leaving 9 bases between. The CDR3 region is CASSLARQYTGELFF. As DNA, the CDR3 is TGTGCCAGCAGCTTAGCGCGACAATACACCGGGGAGCTGTTTTTT. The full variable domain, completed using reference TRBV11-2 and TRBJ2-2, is EAGVAQSPRYKIIEKRQSVAFWCNPISGHATLYWYQQILGQGPKLLIQFQNNGVVDDSQLPKDRFSAERLKGVDSTLKIQPAKLEDSAVYLCASSLARQYTGELFFGEGSRLTVL.

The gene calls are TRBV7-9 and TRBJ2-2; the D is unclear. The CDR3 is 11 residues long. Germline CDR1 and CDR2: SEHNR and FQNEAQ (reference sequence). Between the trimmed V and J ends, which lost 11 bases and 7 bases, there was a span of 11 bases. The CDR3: CALLSDGELFF. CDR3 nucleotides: TGTGCCCTTCTGAGTGACGGGGAGCTGTTTTTT.

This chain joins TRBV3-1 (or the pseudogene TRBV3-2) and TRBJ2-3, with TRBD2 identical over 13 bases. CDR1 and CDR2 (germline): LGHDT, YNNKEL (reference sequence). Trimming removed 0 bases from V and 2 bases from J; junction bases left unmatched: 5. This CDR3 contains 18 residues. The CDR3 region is CASSQDRGLAGLTDTQYF. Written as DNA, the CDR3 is TGTGCCAGCAGCCAAGATAGGGGACTAGCGGGACTCACAGATACGCAGTATTTT.

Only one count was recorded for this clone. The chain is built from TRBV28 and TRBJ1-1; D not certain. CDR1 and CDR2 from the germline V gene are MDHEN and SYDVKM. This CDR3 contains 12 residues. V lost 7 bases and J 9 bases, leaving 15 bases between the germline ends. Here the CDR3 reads CASTTIGDQAFF. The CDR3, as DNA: TGTGCCAGCACCACCATCGGGGATCAAGCTTTCTTT.

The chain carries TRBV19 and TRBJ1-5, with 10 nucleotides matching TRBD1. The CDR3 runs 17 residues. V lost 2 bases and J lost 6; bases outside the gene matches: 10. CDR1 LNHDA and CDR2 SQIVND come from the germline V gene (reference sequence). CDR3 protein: CASSISRDRGLGQPQHF. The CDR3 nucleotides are TGTGCCAGTAGTATATCCCGCGACAGGGGGCTTGGTCAGCCCCAGCATTTT.